The present entry profiles one T cell receptor beta chain with its context. Its specificity is unknown. After template switching added a universal primer site, the resulting cDNA carried unique molecular identifiers. TCRdb re-called the 5' RACE reads with MiXCR, one entry per CDR3 protein. The table lists a few hundred thousand distinct CDR3 sequences, 13% to 15% of them singletons. The data were taken from a study of identical twins. Findings and caveats of the study: Out-of-frame alpha sequences that twins shared showed excess low generation probability.

V lost 7 bases and J lost 5, with 26 bases in between. CDR3 length: 18 residues. Germline V CDR1 and CDR2: MDHEN, SYDVKM. These data are also associated with another study on yellow fever vaccine responses in identical twins.

The receptor's source is a woman in her late teens or twenties in good health. V and J are TRBV28 and TRBJ2-2; a weak D match, TRBD2 (6 bases). Sequencing used CD4+ T cells sorted from blood. The CDR3: CASILLGVGAGRTGELFF. CDR3 nucleotide sequence: TGTGCCAGCATTCTTTTGGGGGTTGGTGCGGGAAGGACCGGGGAGCTGTTTTTT.